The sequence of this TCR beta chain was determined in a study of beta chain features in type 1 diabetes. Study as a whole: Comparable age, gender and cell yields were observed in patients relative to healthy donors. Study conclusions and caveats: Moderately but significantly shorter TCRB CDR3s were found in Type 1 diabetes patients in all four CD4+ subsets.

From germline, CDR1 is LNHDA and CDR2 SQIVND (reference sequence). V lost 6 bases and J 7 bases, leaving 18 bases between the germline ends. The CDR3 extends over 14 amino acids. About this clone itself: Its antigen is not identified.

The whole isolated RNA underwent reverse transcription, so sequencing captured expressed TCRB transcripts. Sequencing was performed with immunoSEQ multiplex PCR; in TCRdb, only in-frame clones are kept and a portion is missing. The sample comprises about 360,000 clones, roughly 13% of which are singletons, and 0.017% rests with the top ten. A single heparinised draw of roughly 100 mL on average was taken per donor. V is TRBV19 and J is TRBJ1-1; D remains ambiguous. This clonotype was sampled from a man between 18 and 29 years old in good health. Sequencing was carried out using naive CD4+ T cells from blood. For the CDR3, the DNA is TGTGCCAGTAGAGACCAGGTTGCTCGGGGTGAAGCTTTCTTT. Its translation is CASRDQVARGEAFF.